The 11 T cell receptor beta chains listed next were all sequenced from one sample in a study of cytotoxic CD8 clonotypes in ibrutinib-treated CLL. Profiling relied on immunoSEQ multiplex PCR, and the TCRdb table lists in-frame clones only, not all of them. The sample records over 120,000 clones, around 81% being singletons. The sequences come from PBMCs, collected after 36 months of ibrutinib treatment. The receptor source for this set is a human donor with chronic lymphocytic leukemia.

The V gene is TRBV10-2, the J gene TRBJ2-7, with D unclear. The V gene's germline CDR1 is WSHSY and CDR2 SAAADI. The germline V and J ends were trimmed by 1 base and 6 bases, with 4 bases remaining between them. The CDR3 extends over 11 amino acids. CDR3 sequence reads: CASSEYREQYF. DNA for the CDR3: TGCGCCAGCAGTGAGTACCGCGAGCAGTACTTC.

The V and J genes are TRBV5-4 and TRBJ1-2, with D perhaps matching TRBD1 (5 bases). V was cut by 7 bases and J by 3 bases, with 7 bases left in between. This CDR3 is 11 amino acids long. Germline assignment: CDR1 SGHNT and CDR2 YYREEE (reference sequence). The CDR3 spells CASPGDYGYTF. CDR3 sequence (DNA): TGTGCCAGCCCGGGGGACTATGGCTACACCTTC.

The chain uses TRBV6-5 and TRBJ1-2; D possibly corresponds to TRBD1 (5 bases). CDR3 length: 14 amino acids. Trimming pared 6 bases from V and 8 bases from J, leaving 19 bases between. Germline V gene sequence: CDR1 MNHEY, CDR2 SVGAGI. CDR3 in amino acids: CASSKEGLLSGYTF. The CDR3 DNA sequence: TGTGCCAGCAGCAAAGAGGGACTGCTTAGCGGCTACACCTTC.

This chain joins TRBV6-5 and TRBJ2-7, with D perhaps matching TRBD1 (5 bases). V was pared by 6 bases and J by 6 bases, with 9 bases between. The germline gives CDR1 MNHEY, CDR2 SVGAGI. The CDR3 extends over 11 amino acids. The chain's CDR3 is CASRGLGEQYF. In DNA form, the CDR3 reads TGTGCCAGCAGGGGGCTGGGCGAGCAGTACTTC.

This chain uses TRBV6-1 with TRBJ1-4, with TRBD1 matching over 8 bases. The CDR3 is 15 residues long. With 5 bases clipped from V and 8 bases from J, the junction kept 10 bases outside the gene matches. Germline CDR1 is MNHNS and CDR2 is SASEGT. CDR3: CASSPRQGFVEKLFF. The CDR3 nucleotides are TGTGCCAGCAGTCCACGACAGGGGTTCGTCGAAAAACTGTTTTTT.

The V and J genes are TRBV11-2 and TRBJ2-7; TRBD2 matches at 9 bases. There are 14 residues in the CDR3. Trimming took 5 bases from V and 9 from J; bases not matched to a gene: 11. Germline CDR1 SGHAT, CDR2 FQNNGV. The DNA of the CDR3 is TGTGCCAGCAGCCCAACGGTAGCGGGGGTTGTGCAGTACTTC. Its protein is CASSPTVAGVVQYF.

This clone was observed a single time. This chain links TRBV6-6 with TRBJ1-6; D unclear. CDR1 is MNHNY, CDR2 SVGAGI, per germline (reference sequence). With 6 bases removed from V and 5 bases from J, the gap between germline ends came to 8 bases. The CDR3 contains 13 residues. CDR3 amino acids: CASSRLHNSPLHF. The DNA of the CDR3 is TGTGCCAGCAGCCGACTACATAATTCACCCCTCCACTTT.

This clone has more than one count but fewer than ten. V gene TRBV19 combines with J gene TRBJ2-2; TRBD1 is a possible D gene (6 bases). CDR3 size: 16 residues. V was clipped by 5 bases and J by 1 base, with 14 bases between them. From germline, CDR1 is LNHDA and CDR2 SQIVND (reference sequence). Here the CDR3 DNA reads TGTGCCAGTAGTCCCACCCGGGACAAGAACACCGGGGAGCTGTTTTTT. It codes for CASSPTRDKNTGELFF.

V gene TRBV7-9 combines with J gene TRBJ1-5; D may be TRBD1 (6 bases). From germline, CDR1 is SEHNR and CDR2 FQNEAQ (reference sequence). This CDR3 region has 15 residues. The V and J ends lost 4 bases and 11 bases respectively, with 21 bases between them. The chain's CDR3 is CASSSQRGPQEAQHF. The DNA of the CDR3 is TGTGCCAGCAGCTCTCAGCGGGGGCCCCAAGAGGCCCAGCATTTT.

The rearrangement uses TRBV10-3 and TRBJ2-7, with 10 positions matching TRBD2. This CDR3 has 14 residues. J was trimmed by 7 bases and V by 1 base; bases with no gene match: 4. CDR1 and CDR2 from the germline V gene are ENHRY and SYGVKD. CDR3 sequence (DNA): TGTGCCATCAGTGAGTTAGCGGGGGGTTGGGAGCAGTACTTC. Protein: CAISELAGGWEQYF.

This chain joins TRBV9 and TRBJ2-1; 9 bases map to TRBD2. In germline, CDR1 is SGDLS, CDR2 YYNGEE. The CDR3 extends over 15 amino acids. With V trimmed by 4 bases and J by 6 bases, 8 bases remained unmatched. The CDR3 DNA reads as TGTGCCAGCAGCCCTCGTAGCGGGAGTACCAATGAGCAGTTCTTC. It yields the protein CASSPRSGSTNEQFF.